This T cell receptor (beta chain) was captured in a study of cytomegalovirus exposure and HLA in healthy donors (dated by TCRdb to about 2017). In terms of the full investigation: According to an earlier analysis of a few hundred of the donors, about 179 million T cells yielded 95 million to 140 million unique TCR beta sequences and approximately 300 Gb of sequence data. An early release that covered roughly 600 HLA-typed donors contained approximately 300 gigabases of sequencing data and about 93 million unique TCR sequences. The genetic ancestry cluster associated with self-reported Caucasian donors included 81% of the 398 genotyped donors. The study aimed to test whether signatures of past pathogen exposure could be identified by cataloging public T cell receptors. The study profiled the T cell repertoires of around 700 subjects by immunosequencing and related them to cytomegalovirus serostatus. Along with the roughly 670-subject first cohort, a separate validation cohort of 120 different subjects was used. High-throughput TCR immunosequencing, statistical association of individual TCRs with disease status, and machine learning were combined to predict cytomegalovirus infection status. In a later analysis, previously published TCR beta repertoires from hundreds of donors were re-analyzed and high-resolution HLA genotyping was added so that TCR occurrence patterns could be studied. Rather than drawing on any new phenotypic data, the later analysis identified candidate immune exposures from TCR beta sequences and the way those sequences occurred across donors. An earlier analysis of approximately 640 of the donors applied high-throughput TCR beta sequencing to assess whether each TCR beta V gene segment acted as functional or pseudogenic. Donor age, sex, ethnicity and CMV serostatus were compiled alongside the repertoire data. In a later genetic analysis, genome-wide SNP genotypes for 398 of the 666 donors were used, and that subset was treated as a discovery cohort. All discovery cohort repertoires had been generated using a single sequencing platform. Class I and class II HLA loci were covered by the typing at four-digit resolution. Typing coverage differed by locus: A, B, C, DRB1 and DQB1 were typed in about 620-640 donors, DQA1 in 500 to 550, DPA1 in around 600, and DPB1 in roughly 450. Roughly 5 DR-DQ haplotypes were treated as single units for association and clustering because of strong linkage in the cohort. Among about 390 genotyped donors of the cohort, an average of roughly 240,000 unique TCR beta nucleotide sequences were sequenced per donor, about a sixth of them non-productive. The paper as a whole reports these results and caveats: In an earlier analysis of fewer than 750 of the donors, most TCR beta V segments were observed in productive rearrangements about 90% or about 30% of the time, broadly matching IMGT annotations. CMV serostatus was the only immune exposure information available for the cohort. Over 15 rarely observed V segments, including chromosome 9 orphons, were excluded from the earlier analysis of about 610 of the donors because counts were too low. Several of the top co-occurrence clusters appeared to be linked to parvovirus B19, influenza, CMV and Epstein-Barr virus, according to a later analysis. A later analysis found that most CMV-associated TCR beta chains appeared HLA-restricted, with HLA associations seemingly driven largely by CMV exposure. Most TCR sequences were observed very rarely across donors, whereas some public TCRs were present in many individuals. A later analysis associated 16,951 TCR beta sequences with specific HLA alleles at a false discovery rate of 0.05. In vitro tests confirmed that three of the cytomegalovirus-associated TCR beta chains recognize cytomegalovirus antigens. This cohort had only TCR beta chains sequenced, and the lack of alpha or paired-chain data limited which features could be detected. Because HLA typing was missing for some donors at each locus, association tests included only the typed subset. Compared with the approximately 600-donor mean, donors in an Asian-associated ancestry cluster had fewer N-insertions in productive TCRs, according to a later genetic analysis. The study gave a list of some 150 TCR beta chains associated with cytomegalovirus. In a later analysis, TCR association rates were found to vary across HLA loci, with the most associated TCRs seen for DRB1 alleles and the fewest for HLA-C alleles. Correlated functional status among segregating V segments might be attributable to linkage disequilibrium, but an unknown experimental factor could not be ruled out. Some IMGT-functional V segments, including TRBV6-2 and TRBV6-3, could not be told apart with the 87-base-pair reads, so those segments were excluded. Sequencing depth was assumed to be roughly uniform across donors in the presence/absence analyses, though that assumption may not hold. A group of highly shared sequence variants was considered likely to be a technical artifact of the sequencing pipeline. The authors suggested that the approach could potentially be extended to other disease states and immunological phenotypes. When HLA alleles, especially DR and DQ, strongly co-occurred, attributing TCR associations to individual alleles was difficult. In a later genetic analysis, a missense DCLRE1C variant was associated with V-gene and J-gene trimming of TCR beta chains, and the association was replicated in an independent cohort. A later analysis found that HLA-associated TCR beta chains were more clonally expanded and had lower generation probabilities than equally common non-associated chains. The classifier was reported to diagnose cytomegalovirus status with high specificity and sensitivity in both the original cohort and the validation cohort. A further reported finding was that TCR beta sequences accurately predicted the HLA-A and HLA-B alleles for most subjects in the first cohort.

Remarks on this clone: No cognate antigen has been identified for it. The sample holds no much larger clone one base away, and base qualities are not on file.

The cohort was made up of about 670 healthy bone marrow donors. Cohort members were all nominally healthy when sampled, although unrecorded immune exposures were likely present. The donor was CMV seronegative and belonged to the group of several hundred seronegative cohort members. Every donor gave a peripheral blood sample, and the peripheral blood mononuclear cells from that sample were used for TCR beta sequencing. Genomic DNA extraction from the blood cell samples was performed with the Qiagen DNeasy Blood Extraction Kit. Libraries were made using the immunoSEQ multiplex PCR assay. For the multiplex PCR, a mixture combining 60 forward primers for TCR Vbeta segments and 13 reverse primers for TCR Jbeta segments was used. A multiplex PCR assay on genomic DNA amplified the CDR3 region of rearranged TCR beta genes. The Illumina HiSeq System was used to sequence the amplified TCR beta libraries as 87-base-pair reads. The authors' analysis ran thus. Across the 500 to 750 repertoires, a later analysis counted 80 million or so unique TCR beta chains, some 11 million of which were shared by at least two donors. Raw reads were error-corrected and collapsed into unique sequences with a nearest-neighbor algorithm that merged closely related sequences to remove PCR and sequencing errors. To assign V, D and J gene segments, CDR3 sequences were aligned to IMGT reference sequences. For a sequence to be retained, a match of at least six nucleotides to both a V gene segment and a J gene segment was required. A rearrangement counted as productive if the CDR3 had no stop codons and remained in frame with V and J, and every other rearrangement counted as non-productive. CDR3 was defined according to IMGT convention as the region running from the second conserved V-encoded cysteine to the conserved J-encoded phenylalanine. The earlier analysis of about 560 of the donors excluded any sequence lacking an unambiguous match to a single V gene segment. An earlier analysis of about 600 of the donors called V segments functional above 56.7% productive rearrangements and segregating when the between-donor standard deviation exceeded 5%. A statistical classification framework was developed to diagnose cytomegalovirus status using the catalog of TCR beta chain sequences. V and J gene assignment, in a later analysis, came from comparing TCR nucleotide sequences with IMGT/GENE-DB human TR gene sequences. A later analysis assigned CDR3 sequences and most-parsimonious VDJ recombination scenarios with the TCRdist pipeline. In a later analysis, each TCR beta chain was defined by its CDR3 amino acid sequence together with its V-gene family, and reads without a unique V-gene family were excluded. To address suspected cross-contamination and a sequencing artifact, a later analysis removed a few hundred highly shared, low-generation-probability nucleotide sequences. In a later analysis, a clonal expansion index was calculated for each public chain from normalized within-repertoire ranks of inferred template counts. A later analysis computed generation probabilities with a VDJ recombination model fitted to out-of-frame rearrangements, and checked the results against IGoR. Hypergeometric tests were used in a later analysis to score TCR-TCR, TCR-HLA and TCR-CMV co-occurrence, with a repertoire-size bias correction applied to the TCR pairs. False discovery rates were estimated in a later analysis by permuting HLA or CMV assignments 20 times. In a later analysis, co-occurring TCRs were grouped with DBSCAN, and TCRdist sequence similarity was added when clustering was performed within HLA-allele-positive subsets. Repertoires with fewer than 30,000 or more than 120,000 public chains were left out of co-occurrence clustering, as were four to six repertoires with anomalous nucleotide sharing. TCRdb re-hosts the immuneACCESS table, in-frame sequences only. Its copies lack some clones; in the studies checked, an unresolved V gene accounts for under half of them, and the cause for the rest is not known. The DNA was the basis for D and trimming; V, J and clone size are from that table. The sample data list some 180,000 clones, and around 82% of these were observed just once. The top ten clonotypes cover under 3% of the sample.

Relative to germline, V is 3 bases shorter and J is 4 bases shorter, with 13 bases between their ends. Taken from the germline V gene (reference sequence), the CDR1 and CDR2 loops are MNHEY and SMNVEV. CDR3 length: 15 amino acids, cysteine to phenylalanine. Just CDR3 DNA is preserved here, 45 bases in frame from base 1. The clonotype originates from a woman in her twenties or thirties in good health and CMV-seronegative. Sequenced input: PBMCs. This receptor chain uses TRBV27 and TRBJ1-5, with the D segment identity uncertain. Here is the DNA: TGTGCCAGCAGTTTTTTAAGTGACGGGAATCAGCCCCAGCATTTT. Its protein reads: CASSFLSDGNQPQHF.